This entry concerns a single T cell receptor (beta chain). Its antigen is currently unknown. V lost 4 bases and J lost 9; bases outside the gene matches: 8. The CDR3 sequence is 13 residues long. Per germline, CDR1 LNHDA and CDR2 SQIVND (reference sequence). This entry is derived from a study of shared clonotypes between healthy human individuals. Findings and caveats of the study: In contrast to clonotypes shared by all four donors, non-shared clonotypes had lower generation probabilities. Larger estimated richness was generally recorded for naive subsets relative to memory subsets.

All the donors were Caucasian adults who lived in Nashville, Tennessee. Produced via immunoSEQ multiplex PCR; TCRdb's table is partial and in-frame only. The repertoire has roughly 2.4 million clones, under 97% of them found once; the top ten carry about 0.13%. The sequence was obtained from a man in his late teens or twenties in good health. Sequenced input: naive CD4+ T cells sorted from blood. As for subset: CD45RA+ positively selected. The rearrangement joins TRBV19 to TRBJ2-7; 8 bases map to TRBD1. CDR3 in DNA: TGTGCCAGTAGTACGACAGGGGCCCAAGCGCAGTACTTC. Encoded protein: CASSTTGAQAQYF.